The present entry profiles one T cell receptor beta chain with its context. What it recognizes is unknown. The protocol was immunoSEQ multiplex PCR, while the TCRdb copy is restricted to in-frame clones and leaves out a portion. The sample contains fewer than 75,000 clones, around 87% of which appear only once. The sample comes from a study of OX40 agonist ivuxolimab in advanced cancers. Study as a whole: Patients receiving dose escalation had hepatocellular carcinoma, melanoma, renal cell or head and neck cancer. Earlier anti-PD-1, anti-PD-L1 or anti-CTLA-4 therapy was permitted; about 39% had received some. Findings and limits, study-wide: Expanded clones belonging to CD8+ T cells outnumbered, on average, those of CD4+. At 0.1 to 3.0 mg/kg, clonal expansion of CD4+ and CD8+ blood T cells had occurred by week 6.

The CDR3 loop spans 15 amino acids. The J segment lost 2 bases and the V segment lost 4 bases, leaving 3 bases of the junction unmatched. The germline gives CDR1 MGHRA, CDR2 YSYEKL. This specimen was CD4+ or CD8+ T cells sorted from blood, taken in a trial of the OX40 agonist ivuxolimab. The origin of this receptor is an adult with an advanced solid tumor such as melanoma, head and neck, liver or kidney cancer. The chain links TRBV4-1 to TRBJ2-3, with 10 bases identical to TRBD1. CDR3 sequence: CASSRGQGPTDTQYF. CDR3 coding DNA: TGCGCCAGCAGCCGGGGACAGGGGCCCACAGATACGCAGTATTTT.